These T cell receptor beta chains were read from a single sample in a study of regulatory T cells in long-lasting Graves disease. TCRdb processed the multiplex PCR reads anew with MiXCR; each CDR3 protein has one entry. Among 550,000 to 700,000 distinct CDR3 sequences, approximately 16% were seen once, and the ten largest hold approximately 12%. These data also featured in a second study, about T cells in Graves' hyperthyroidism and ophthalmopathy.

The sample here was peripheral blood mononuclear cells (PBMCs), taken at new diagnosis, from a patient treated with antithyroid drugs. These receptors all stem from a man aged 18 to 29 with Graves disease. Both conserved end residues are trimmed from each CDR3.

J gene | V gene | CDR3 protein
TRBJ2-7 | TRBV2 | ASSLSTGSPPYEQY
TRBJ1-1 | TRBV28 | ASSEIETEAF
TRBJ2-2 | TRBV19 | ASSMPTGGSTGELF
TRBJ2-1 | TRBV30 | AWGSLAGVSNEQF
TRBJ2-7 | TRBV20-1 | SASRTFPSYEQY
TRBJ2-3 | TRBV20-1 | SAHKLAGVTDTQY
TRBJ1-1 | TRBV10-3 | AISEQENTEAF
TRBJ1-3 | TRBV6-1 | ASMGAGGNTIY
TRBJ2-6 | TRBV2 | ASSADRGANVLT
TRBJ2-2 | TRBV19 | ASSYSSPYTGELF